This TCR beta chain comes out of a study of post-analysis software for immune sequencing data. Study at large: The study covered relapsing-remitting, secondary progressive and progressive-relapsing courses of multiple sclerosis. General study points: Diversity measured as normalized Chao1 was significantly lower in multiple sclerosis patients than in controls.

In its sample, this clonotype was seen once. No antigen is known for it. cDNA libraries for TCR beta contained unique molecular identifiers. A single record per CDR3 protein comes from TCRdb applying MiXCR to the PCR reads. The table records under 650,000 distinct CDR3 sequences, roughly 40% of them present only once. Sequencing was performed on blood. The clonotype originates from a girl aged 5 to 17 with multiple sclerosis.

The CDR3 protein is CASSRIDTQYF. In DNA form, the CDR3 reads TGTGCCAGCAGTCGGATAGATACGCAGTATTTT. The chain carries TRBV12-3 or TRBV12-4 and TRBJ2-3, with no clear D. The CDR3 covers 11 residues. Trimming pared 5 bases from V and 5 bases from J, leaving 5 bases between.